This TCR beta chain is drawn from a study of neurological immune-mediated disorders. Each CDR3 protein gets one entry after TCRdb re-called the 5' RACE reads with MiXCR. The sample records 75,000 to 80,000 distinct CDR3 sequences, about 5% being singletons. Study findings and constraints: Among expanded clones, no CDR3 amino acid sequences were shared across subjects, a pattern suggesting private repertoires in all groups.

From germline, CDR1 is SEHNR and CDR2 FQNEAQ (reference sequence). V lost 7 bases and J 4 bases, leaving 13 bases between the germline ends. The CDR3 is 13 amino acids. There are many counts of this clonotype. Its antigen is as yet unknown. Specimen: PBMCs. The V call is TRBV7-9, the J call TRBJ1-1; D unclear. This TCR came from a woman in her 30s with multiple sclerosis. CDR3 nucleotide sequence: TGTGCCAGCACCCTCGGAATGGGCACTGAAGCTTTCTTT. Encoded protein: CASTLGMGTEAFF.